The 15 T cell receptor beta chains below were found in one sample sequenced in a study of T and B cells in COVID-19 patients. TRB was amplified from about 260-540 ng of blood genomic DNA. BIOMED2 TRB-A/B primer pools were used in multiplex TRB PCR. TCRdb passed the multiplex PCR reads through MiXCR, listing each CDR3 protein once. The sample contains around 10,000 distinct CDR3 sequences, 25% to 30% of which appear only once. Sequencing used blood. The receptors were gathered from a human donor who had recovered from COVID-19.

The genes are TRBV7-2 and TRBJ1-2, with TRBD1 matching over 12 bases. The CDR3 is made up of 18 amino acids. Trimming at V came to 5 bases and at J to 4 bases, leaving 14 bases not matched to a gene. Germline CDR1 and CDR2: SGHTA and FQGNSA. In DNA, the CDR3 is TGTGCCAGCAGCGATGGGACAGGGGGCATGGACCCCCGCTATGGCTACACCTTC. Residues: CASSDGTGGMDPRYGYTF.

This clonotype is labeled as medium-sized. The rearrangement uses TRBV29-1 and TRBJ1-1; D unresolved. Germline assignment: CDR1 SQVTM and CDR2 ANQGSEA. This CDR3 comprises 13 residues. Trimming left V 0 bases short and J 1 base short, with 6 bases between. Here the CDR3 DNA reads TGCAGCGTTGAAGAAAGAGGGAACACTGAAGCTTTCTTT. It specifies CSVEERGNTEAFF.

This clonotype has a handful of counts. The chain joins TRBV18 to TRBJ1-1; possible D gene TRBD1, 5 bases. The germline CDR1 and CDR2 sequences are KGHSH and LQKENI. This CDR3 is built from 15 residues. V lost 4 bases and J 5 bases, leaving 17 bases between the germline ends. The CDR3 DNA reads as TGTGCCAGCTCACAGGGCCTCGTGGGACGAACTGAAGCTTTCTTT. Residues: CASSQGLVGRTEAFF.

In its sample, this clonotype ranks as medium-sized (0.01 to 0.1%). The chain employs TRBV19 and TRBJ2-2; D gene ambiguous. With 8 bases removed from V and 4 bases from J, the gap between germline ends came to 11 bases. The germline CDR1 and CDR2 sequences are LNHDA and SQIVND (reference sequence). CDR3 length equals 13 residues. CDR3 nucleotides: TGTGCCAGTCGCCCCGCGGTCACCGGGGAGCTGTTTTTT. The encoded protein is CASRPAVTGELFF.

The chain joins TRBV29-1 to TRBJ1-3; 8 bases are a match to TRBD1. The V and J ends lost 6 bases and 3 bases, in that order; junction bases with no gene match: 10. The CDR3 totals 15 residues. The germline CDR1 and CDR2 sequences are SQVTM and ANQGSEA. CDR3 coding DNA: TGCAGCGTGGGCGACAGGGGAGGCGTTGGAAACACCATATATTTT. Translating it yields CSVGDRGGVGNTIYF.

V gene TRBV14 combines with J gene TRBJ2-5; D gene uncertain. From germline, CDR1 is SGHDN and CDR2 FVKESK. V was clipped by 4 bases and J by 5 bases, with 8 bases between them. The length of the CDR3 is 12 residues. In DNA form, the CDR3 reads TGTGCCAGCAGCCCGACCCGGGAGACCCAGTACTTC. This encodes CASSPTRETQYF.

J is TRBJ2-7 and V is TRBV6-5, with D maybe TRBD1 (6 bases). CDR3 length: 13 residues. V was pared by 6 bases and J by 7 bases, with 16 bases between. Germline V lookup: CDR1 MNHEY, CDR2 SVGAGI. The CDR3 here is CASRDTGLGEQYF. Here the CDR3 DNA reads TGTGCCAGCAGGGACACAGGGTTGGGGGAGCAGTACTTC.

This rearrangement joins TRBV4-3 to TRBJ2-7, with D possibly being TRBD2 (6 bases). The CDR3 has 16 residues. The germline V gene has CDR1 LGHNA and CDR2 YSLEER. V was cut by 0 bases and J by 2 bases, with 14 bases left in between. The CDR3 spells CASSQEERAPTYEQYF. In DNA form, the CDR3 reads TGCGCCAGCAGCCAAGAGGAGCGGGCCCCAACCTACGAGCAGTACTTC.

By share, this clonotype ranks as medium-sized. The chain carries TRBV29-1 and TRBJ2-7, with TRBD1 matching 7 bases. V was pared by 4 bases and J by 7 bases, with 7 bases of the junction left unmatched. Per germline, CDR1 SQVTM and CDR2 ANQGSEA. The CDR3 is 12 amino acids. The CDR3 loop reads CSVGPTGEEQYF. The CDR3 bases are TGCAGCGTTGGGCCAACAGGGGAAGAGCAGTACTTC.

The chain has TRBV24-1 and TRBJ1-2, with 8 bases identical to TRBD1. CDR3 length: 17 amino acids. V lost 4 bases to trimming and J lost 4 bases; unmatched junction nucleotides: 13. Germline V lookup: CDR1 KGHDR, CDR2 SFDVKD. The CDR3 DNA follows: TGTGCCACCAGTGACCGCGTCGGACAGGGCGGGAGCTATGGCTACACCTTC. This gives the protein CATSDRVGQGGSYGYTF.

This chain uses TRBV5-1 with TRBJ2-7; D is perhaps TRBD1 (6 bases). V was clipped by 4 bases and J by 6 bases, with 23 bases between them. The CDR3 runs 16 residues. In germline, CDR1 is SGHRS, CDR2 YFSETQ. For the CDR3, the DNA is TGCGCCAGCAGCCCCGCCCCACAGGGCTTCCTCGGCGAGCAGTACTTC. It yields the protein CASSPAPQGFLGEQYF.

In DNA, the CDR3 is TGTGCCAGCAGCCCCCCAACTGCCACTGAAGCTTTCTTT. Its translation is CASSPPTATEAFF. The V and J genes are TRBV14 and TRBJ1-1, with D unresolved. Germline lookup yields CDR1 SGHDN and CDR2 FVKESK. The V gene lost 4 bases and the J gene lost 4 bases, with 10 bases spanning the gap. The CDR3 covers 13 residues.

The rearrangement uses TRBV7-2 and TRBJ2-2, with D perhaps matching TRBD1 (7 bases). V dropped 6 bases and J dropped 2 bases, with 13 bases sitting between them. The CDR3 has 15 amino acids. Germline CDR1 and CDR2: SGHTA and FQGNSA. The CDR3 loop is CASSYQGGNTGELFF. The CDR3 DNA reads TGTGCCAGCAGTTATCAGGGGGGAAACACCGGGGAGCTGTTTTTT.

The chain couples TRBV20-1 to TRBJ2-7, with a tentative D call TRBD2 (5 bases). V shed 6 bases and J shed 1 base, with 16 bases lying between them. Germline V gene data show CDR1 as DFQATT and CDR2 as SNEGSKA (reference sequence). The CDR3 totals 14 residues. CDR3 in amino acids: CSAKAPTGSYEQYF. DNA for the CDR3: TGCAGTGCGAAAGCCCCAACGGGATCCTACGAGCAGTACTTC.

V is TRBV6-2 or TRBV6-3 and J is TRBJ2-3; D is perhaps TRBD2 (6 bases). Germline CDR1 and CDR2: MNHEY and SVGEGT. The length of the CDR3 is 17 residues. The V end was cut by 2 bases, the J end by 0 bases, with 15 bases between. The CDR3 spells CASSYPSRGTSTDTQYF. CDR3 DNA: TGTGCCAGCAGTTACCCGAGCCGGGGGACTAGCACAGATACGCAGTATTTT.